Each of the 29 T cell receptor beta chains below was sequenced from the same sample in a study of shared clonotypes between healthy human individuals. Repertoires were generated with immunoSEQ multiplex PCR, while TCRdb's copy carries only in-frame clones and drops some. The sample contains over 400,000 clones, 65% to 85% of which appear only once. Sequencing was performed on PBMCs. The source is a woman aged 40 to 50 in good health. Some clones in this sample may be carry-over from other donors' samples.

The chain links TRBV30 to TRBJ1-4, with TRBD1 as a possible D gene (5 bases). Germline CDR1 GTSNPN, CDR2 SVGIG (reference sequence). This CDR3 has 13 amino acids. The V end was cut by 1 base, the J end by 8 bases, with 11 bases between. This CDR3 reads CAWSGGAKEKLFF. In nucleotides, the CDR3 is TGTGCCTGGAGTGGGGGCGCAAAGGAAAAACTGTTTTTT.

The chain employs TRBV5-1 and TRBJ2-4; 9 nucleotides agree with TRBD1. The germline V gene has CDR1 SGHRS and CDR2 YFSETQ. V dropped 0 bases and J dropped 11; count of bases not matched to a gene: 12. This CDR3 has 16 residues. CDR3 sequence (DNA): TGCGCCAGCAGCTTGGACGGACAGGGGACCCAAACCGTTCAGTACTTC. Encoded protein: CASSLDGQGTQTVQYF.

This clone was observed many times. V and J are TRBV7-3 and TRBJ2-1, with D unresolved. Deletions cut 2 bases from V and 7 bases from J, with 9 bases between. Per germline, CDR1 SGHTA and CDR2 FQGTGA. The CDR3 runs 13 residues. The CDR3 DNA is TGTGCCAGCAGCTTAGGAACCGGGAATGAGCAGTTCTTC. This gives the protein CASSLGTGNEQFF.

As regards this clone: A single base separates this from a much larger clone, so it may be a read error. Within the sample, other DNA sequences also encode this same CDR3. This rearrangement joins TRBV6-4 to TRBJ2-1, with a tentative D call TRBD2 (6 bases). The CDR3 covers 15 residues. Germline CDR1 and CDR2: MRHNA and SNTAGT. Deletions cut 3 bases from V and 4 bases from J, with 13 bases between. DNA for the CDR3: TGTGCCAGCAGTGAGGTAGCGGACCCTTACAATGAGCAGTTCTTC. Amino acid sequence: CASSEVADPYNEQFF.

As regards this clone: This is likely an artifact of a read error, given a far larger clone one base away. This chain connects TRBV30 to TRBJ2-3, with D perhaps matching TRBD2 (6 bases). This CDR3 has 12 amino acids. Per the germline V gene, CDR1 is GTSNPN and CDR2 is SVGIG (reference sequence). V shed 0 bases and J shed 8 bases, with 9 bases lying between them. The CDR3 region has the DNA TGTGCCTGGAGTGTATTGCGGGGTACGCAGTATTTT. This gives the protein CAWSVLRGTQYF.

The CDR3 here is CAITPLAVRTDTQYF. CDR3 bases: TGTGCCATAACGCCACTAGCGGTTCGCACAGATACGCAGTATTTT. This sequence joins TRBV2 and TRBJ2-3, with 8 bases identical to TRBD2. Germline CDR1 and CDR2: SNHLY and FYNNEI. The trim removed 10 bases at V and 1 base at J, leaving 10 bases unmatched. The CDR3 spans 15 residues.

A word on this clone: This probably arose from a read error, given a far larger clone one base away. The chain has TRBV4-2 and TRBJ2-1; TRBD2 agrees at 13 bases. Germline V gives CDR1 LGHNA, CDR2 YNFKEQ. This CDR3 region has 16 residues. CDR3: CASSRRTSGSYNEQLF. The CDR3 coding sequence is TGTGCCAGCAGCCGGAGGACTAGCGGGAGTTACAATGAGCAGCTCTTC.

Comments on this clone: A junction boundary mismatches the germline segment, possibly from a read error. The chain joins TRBV7-7 to TRBJ2-7, with 9 nucleotides matching TRBD1. The CDR3 spans 15 residues. Germline V CDR1 and CDR2: SSHAT, FNYEAQ (reference sequence). Written as DNA, the CDR3 is TGTGCTAGCAGCCGGGGACAGGGATATTACTACGAGCAGTACTTC. Encoded protein: CASSRGQGYYYEQYF.

This sequence joins TRBV7-2 and TRBJ2-3; 11 bases map to TRBD2. The CDR3 is made up of 16 amino acids. J lost 2 bases, V lost 5 bases, and 6 bases had no gene match. CDR1 is SGHTA, CDR2 FQGNSA, per germline. CDR3 sequence: CASSQGTSGHTDTQYF. CDR3 bases: TGTGCCAGCAGCCAAGGGACTAGCGGCCACACAGATACGCAGTATTTT.

The rearrangement joins TRBV7-3 to TRBJ2-5; no clear D. Germline CDR1 is SGHTA and CDR2 is FQGTGA. V was trimmed by 5 bases and J by 4 bases, leaving 11 bases between them. This CDR3 is 13 amino acids long. CDR3 in DNA: TGTGCCAGCAGCCCCCCAGCTTCAGAGACCCAGTACTTC. Amino acid sequence: CASSPPASETQYF.

As regards this clone: Given a far larger clone just one base away, this is likely a sequencing read error. V and J are TRBV11-1 and TRBJ2-5; D gene uncertain. Per germline, CDR1 SGHAT and CDR2 FQDESV (reference sequence). The CDR3 spans 13 residues. The ends were cut back, 3 bases at V and 2 bases at J, with 7 bases in the middle. CDR3 residues: CASSLGGQETQYF. The CDR3 coding sequence is TGTGCCAGCAGCTTGGGCGGACAAGAGACCCAGTACTTC.

This chain uses TRBV4-1 with TRBJ2-3; TRBD1 matches 9 bases. The junction had 5 bases not matched to a gene; V was cut back by 6 bases and J by 1 base. Germline-derived CDR1 and CDR2 are MGHRA and YSYEKL. The CDR3 contains 15 residues. For the CDR3, the DNA is TGCGCCAGCAGACGACAGGGGGTCGGCACAGATACGCAGTATTTT. It encodes CASRRQGVGTDTQYF.

This clone was seen only once. It differs at one base from a far larger clone, so likely a read error. Other DNA sequences in the same sample also yield this CDR3. J is TRBJ2-6 and V is TRBV21-1. TRBV21-1 is shown as a pseudogene. The CDR3 has 17 residues. The CDR3 here is CASSKGAGATGANVLTF. As DNA, the CDR3 is TGTGCCAGCAGTAAAGGGGCCGGGGCGACTGGGGCCAACGTCCTGACTTTC.

As for this clone: A read error may explain this, as a much larger clone is one base away. The chain joins TRBV29-1 to TRBJ1-1, with TRBD1 matching 10 bases. J gave up 3 bases and V 5 bases, and 9 bases lay outside the gene matches. The germline CDR1 and CDR2 sequences are SQVTM and ANQGSEA. The CDR3 consists of 15 residues. The DNA of the CDR3 is TGCAGCGTTTACTCTCGACAGGGGGCGCACACTGAAGCTTTCTTT. This codes for CSVYSRQGAHTEAFF.

The chain links TRBV30 to TRBJ1-6; a possible D gene is TRBD1 (6 bases). CDR1 and CDR2 from the germline V gene are GTSNPN and SVGIG (reference sequence). V lost 0 bases to trimming and J lost 7 bases, with 13 bases between them. CDR3 length: 15 amino acids. Here the CDR3 reads CAWSVGGSGNSPLHF. CDR3 DNA sequence: TGTGCCTGGAGTGTGGGGGGCTCCGGAAATTCACCCCTCCACTTT.

This clone has ten or more counts. This chain connects TRBV11-2 to TRBJ2-1; TRBD2 agrees at 7 bases. V was clipped by 1 base and J by 0 bases; unmatched bases: 9. Looked up from germline, CDR1 is SGHAT and CDR2 is FQNNGV. The CDR3 runs to 18 residues. For the CDR3, the DNA is TGTGCCAGCAGCTTAGGGGCTAGCGGCGCTAGCTCCTACAATGAGCAGTTCTTC. This codes for CASSLGASGASSYNEQFF.

This clone was seen a single time. A far bigger clonotype differs at one base, so this is likely a read error. Distinct nucleotide sequences in the sample also encode this CDR3. The chain employs TRBV5-6 and TRBJ2-7; weak D call: TRBD2 (6 bases). Per the germline V gene, CDR1 is SGHDT and CDR2 is YYEEEE. Deletions cut 3 bases from V and 0 bases from J, with 13 bases between. The CDR3 runs to 15 residues. DNA of the CDR3: TGTGCCAGCAGCTGGACCCGGGAGAACTCCTACGAGCAGTACTTC. It is translated as CASSWTRENSYEQYF.

This sequence joins TRBV5-6 and TRBJ2-1; tentatively, D is TRBD2 (5 bases). The V end lost 2 bases, the J end lost 10 bases, and 7 bases lay between the germline ends. CDR1 and CDR2 from the germline V gene are SGHDT and YYEEEE. The CDR3 runs 11 residues. Here the CDR3 reads CASSFASEQFF. CDR3 nucleotide sequence: TGTGCCAGCAGCTTCGCTAGCGAGCAGTTCTTC.

This clone appeared many times. Other nucleotide sequences in the sample specify the same CDR3. The chain carries TRBV6-1 and TRBJ2-5; 7 nucleotides line up with TRBD2. CDR1 is MNHNS, CDR2 SASEGT, per germline. This CDR3 is built from 12 residues. The V gene end was trimmed by 6 bases and the J gene end by 8 bases; junction bases not matched to a gene: 6. The CDR3 is CASRAGLSTQYF. CDR3 DNA: TGTGCCAGCAGAGCGGGACTGTCCACCCAGTACTTC.

A single count supports this clone. A far larger clone is just one base off, so this is likely a read error. The chain links TRBV18 to TRBJ1-1; D is unclear. This CDR3 has 13 amino acids. CDR1 and CDR2 from the germline V gene are KGHSH and LQKENI. V lost 3 bases and J 4 bases, leaving 9 bases between the germline ends. The chain's CDR3 is CASSPLWGTEAFF. In DNA form, the CDR3 reads TGTGCCAGCTCACCGTTATGGGGCACTGAAGCTTTCTTT.

This clone showed up just a few times. This rearrangement joins TRBV7-8 to TRBJ2-5; no clear D gene. Germline lookup yields CDR1 SGHVS and CDR2 FQNEAQ. The CDR3 sequence is 13 residues long. Deletions cut 5 bases from V and 5 bases from J, with 12 bases between. The CDR3 coding sequence is TGTGCCAGCAGCCCAAGGGTGGGGGAGACCCAGTACTTC. Its translation: CASSPRVGETQYF.

The V gene is TRBV5-6, the J gene TRBJ2-1, with a tentative D call TRBD2 (6 bases). V lost 4 bases and J lost 0, with 20 bases in between. Germline V CDR1 and CDR2: SGHDT, YYEEEE. The CDR3 consists of 18 residues. The CDR3 coding sequence is TGTGCCAGCAGCCTACGACTCGGTAGCGGATACTCCTACAATGAGCAGTTCTTC. Encoded protein: CASSLRLGSGYSYNEQFF.

On this clone itself: This CDR3 is also generated by other DNA sequences in the sample. The rearrangement links TRBV5-1 to TRBJ1-4; 7 nucleotides match TRBD1. V was clipped by 2 bases and J by 5 bases; unmatched bases: 3. CDR1 is SGHRS, CDR2 YFSETQ, per germline. This CDR3 has 14 residues. The CDR3 nucleotides are TGCGCCAGCAGCTTACAGGGGTCAAATGAAAAACTGTTTTTT. Translated: CASSLQGSNEKLFF.

This chain joins TRBV25-1 and TRBJ2-5; D unclear. Germline CDR1 reads MGHDK; CDR2 reads SYGVNS. Trimming shortened V by 10 bases and J by 0 bases, and 12 bases separated the two germline ends. CDR3 length: 13 amino acids. The CDR3 DNA follows: TGTGCCACCGAGAACCCGTACCAAGAGACCCAGTACTTC. It codes for CATENPYQETQYF.

This clone has at least ten counts. The sample holds other DNA sequences that translate to the same CDR3. The V gene is TRBV6-1, the J gene TRBJ2-2; 8 bases line up with TRBD2. V lost 6 bases to trimming and J lost 2 bases; unmatched junction nucleotides: 2. Germline V CDR1 and CDR2: MNHNS, SASEGT. CDR3 length: 14 residues. CDR3 sequence (DNA): TGTGCCAGCAGGGGACTAGTAAACACCGGGGAGCTGTTTTTT. This encodes CASRGLVNTGELFF.

The V gene is TRBV19, the J gene TRBJ2-7, with 11 bases identical to TRBD1. The J segment lost 4 bases and the V segment lost 5 bases, leaving 4 bases of the junction unmatched. The CDR3 contains 14 residues. Germline CDR1 is LNHDA and CDR2 is SQIVND (reference sequence). CDR3 sequence: CASSPGTGGYEQYF. In DNA form, the CDR3 reads TGTGCCAGTAGTCCTGGGACAGGGGGTTACGAGCAGTACTTC.

The sample holds one count of this clone. A read error is the likely source, as a far larger clone sits one nucleotide away. V and J are TRBV4-2 and TRBJ1-1; 7 bases fit TRBD1. The CDR3 is 15 residues long. From germline, CDR1 is LGHNA and CDR2 YNFKEQ. This CDR3 reads CASGQGDSLNTEAFF. The CDR3 bases are TGTGCCAGCGGCCAAGGGGACAGCTTGAACACTGAAGCTTTCTTT.

The chain recombines TRBV9 with TRBJ2-5; 7 bases are a match to TRBD1. This CDR3 is 14 amino acids long. V was pared by 4 bases and J by 1 base, with 4 bases of the junction left unmatched. Germline V gives CDR1 SGDLS, CDR2 YYNGEE. CDR3 sequence reads: CASSIRQGQETQYF. The CDR3 nucleotides read TGTGCCAGCAGCATCAGACAGGGCCAAGAGACCCAGTACTTC.

V gene TRBV2 combines with J gene TRBJ2-1; 7 bases align to TRBD2. The length of the CDR3 is 13 residues. V was pared by 6 bases and J by 6 bases, with 5 bases of the junction left unmatched. Per the germline V gene, CDR1 is SNHLY and CDR2 is FYNNEI. This CDR3 is CASRPTGGNEQFF. In DNA, the CDR3 is TGTGCCAGCAGGCCCACGGGGGGCAATGAGCAGTTCTTC.